This paragraph covers one T cell receptor delta chain sequence. An end of the junction does not agree with germline; a read error may underlie this. The sample belongs to a study of gamma-delta T cells after stem cell transplantation. CDR1 and CDR2 from the germline V gene are GEAIGNYY and EKD. This CDR3 has 17 amino acids. TCRdb re-analyzed the RT-PCR reads via CATT. The sample holds 11,000 or so delta-chain clones; around 42% are singletons and the top ten take 2.8%. The chain carries TRDV2 and TRDJ3; D remains unclear. The receptor's source is a human donor. It is not recorded whose cells these are; they may come from a transplant donor. Specimen: gamma-delta T cells. CDR3 coding DNA: TGTGCCTGTGACACGTCCTTGGGCTCCTTGGACACCCGACAGCTGTTTTTC. It is translated as CACDTSLGSLDTRQLFF.